The next 24 T cell receptor beta chains were all read from a single sample in a study of blood T cell repertoires in COVID-19. Assay used: immunoSEQ multiplex PCR; TCRdb lists only in-frame clones, some missing. This sample has approximately 200,000 clones, with around 79% found just once. The source material was peripheral blood. The receptors were gathered from a man between 60 and 75 years old with active or convalescent COVID-19.

V and J are TRBV27 and TRBJ1-4, with TRBD1 matching over 8 bases. Germline CDR1 MNHEY, CDR2 SMNVEV (reference sequence). V was pared by 5 bases and J by 3 bases, with 8 bases of the junction left unmatched. The CDR3 is 16 amino acids. The CDR3 region has the DNA TGTGCCAGCAGTCCCACAACAGGGGGAGCTAATGAAAAACTGTTTTTT. This translates into CASSPTTGGANEKLFF.

This clone was counted once. The V gene is TRBV6-5, the J gene TRBJ2-7; D is possibly TRBD2 (6 bases). V was cut by 7 bases and J by 4 bases, with 20 bases left in between. The germline CDR1 and CDR2 sequences are MNHEY and SVGAGI. The CDR3 contains 15 residues. The chain's CDR3 is CASNPPWGSGYEQYF. In DNA form, the CDR3 reads TGTGCCAGCAACCCGCCTTGGGGGAGCGGGTACGAGCAGTACTTC.

The chain is built from TRBV5-5 and TRBJ2-7; D perhaps matches TRBD2 (5 bases). V lost 0 bases, J lost 0 bases, and 10 bases lay in between. CDR1 is SGHKS and CDR2 is YYEKEE in the germline V gene (reference sequence). The CDR3 has 15 amino acids. CDR3 nucleotides: TGTGCCAGCAGCTTGGAACAGCGGAGCTCCTACGAGCAGTACTTC. Translation: CASSLEQRSSYEQYF.

V gene TRBV5-5 combines with J gene TRBJ2-7; 8 bases match TRBD2. With 1 base clipped from V and 2 bases from J, the junction kept 11 bases outside the gene matches. This CDR3 is 17 amino acids long. Germline V gives CDR1 SGHKS, CDR2 YYEKEE (reference sequence). CDR3 in DNA: TGTGCCAGCAGCTTGATGGTATCAGCGGGAGCCCCCTACGAGCAGTACTTC. This codes for CASSLMVSAGAPYEQYF.

V is TRBV15 and J is TRBJ2-7; possibly TRBD1 for D (6 bases). Germline V gene data show CDR1 as LNHNV and CDR2 as YYDKDF (reference sequence). This CDR3 has 17 residues. With 0 bases removed from V and 6 bases from J, the gap between germline ends came to 21 bases. DNA of the CDR3: TGTGCCACCAGCAGAGATTTCGGGGACACCCTTGGCCCCGAGCAGTACTTC. It specifies CATSRDFGDTLGPEQYF.

This clone was seen a few times. V and J are TRBV10-3 and TRBJ2-7; D is undetermined. This CDR3 is built from 12 residues. Germline lookup yields CDR1 ENHRY and CDR2 SYGVKD. Deletions cut 3 bases from V and 4 bases from J, with 7 bases between. The CDR3 loop is CAISELLYEQYF. The CDR3 region has the DNA TGTGCCATCAGTGAACTATTATACGAGCAGTACTTC.

This clone was seen once. This chain uses TRBV9 with TRBJ2-1; maybe TRBD2 (6 bases). Germline CDR1 SGDLS, CDR2 YYNGEE. The CDR3 consists of 13 residues. V lost 0 bases to trimming and J lost 12 bases, with 13 bases between them. DNA of the CDR3: TGTGCCAGCAGCGTAGCTCAAGGGACTCTGCAGTTCTTC. Translated, it gives CASSVAQGTLQFF.

This chain joins TRBV2 and TRBJ2-7, with 7 bases matching TRBD1. The length of the CDR3 is 13 residues. The V segment lost 3 bases and the J segment 3 bases; nucleotides outside the gene matches: 2. The germline V gene has CDR1 SNHLY and CDR2 FYNNEI. Here the CDR3 reads CASSEYRGYEQYF. The CDR3 DNA reads as TGTGCCAGCAGTGAGTACAGGGGCTACGAGCAGTACTTC.

The chain couples TRBV3-1 (or the pseudogene TRBV3-2) to TRBJ1-5, with a tentative D call TRBD1 (5 bases). V lost 3 bases to trimming and J lost 7 bases, with 16 bases between them. CDR1 and CDR2 (germline): LGHDT, YNNKEL (reference sequence). This CDR3 is built from 15 residues. The CDR3 DNA reads TGTGCCAGCAGCCAGGGTCCCAACTCAGGGCAGCCCCAGCATTTT. Its protein is CASSQGPNSGQPQHF.

The chain uses TRBV7-3 and TRBJ2-3; 11 bases agree with TRBD1. The CDR3 is 16 residues long. CDR1 and CDR2 (germline): SGHTA, FQGTGA. The V gene end was trimmed by 2 bases and the J gene end by 7 bases; junction bases not matched to a gene: 8. The CDR3 DNA is TGTGCCAGCAGCTTATCCGGGACAGGGGGTGGATATACGCAGTATTTT. Amino acid sequence: CASSLSGTGGGYTQYF.

The rearrangement joins TRBV25-1 to TRBJ2-4; TRBD1 matches at 7 bases. CDR1 and CDR2 from the germline V gene are MGHDK and SYGVNS. This CDR3 comprises 16 residues. The V gene end was trimmed by 3 bases and the J gene end by 2 bases; junction bases not matched to a gene: 7. This CDR3 is CASSDIGGDTKNIQYF. CDR3 DNA sequence: TGTGCCAGCAGTGACATAGGGGGCGATACCAAAAACATTCAGTACTTC.

The J gene is TRBJ2-2, the V gene TRBV28, with 7 bases that match TRBD2. The CDR3 runs to 15 residues. CDR1 MDHEN and CDR2 SYDVKM come from the germline V gene. V gave up 4 bases and J gave up 1 base; unmatched junction bases: 3. The CDR3 DNA follows: TGTGCCAGCAGTTCTGCGGGAGAGAACACCGGGGAGCTGTTTTTT. Its translation is CASSSAGENTGELFF.

V gene TRBV28 combines with J gene TRBJ2-2, with a weak D call TRBD1 (6 bases). Trimming removed 4 bases at V and 7 bases at J, with 7 bases between. CDR3 length: 12 residues. Germline V gives CDR1 MDHEN, CDR2 SYDVKM. This CDR3 reads CASSSGHGELFF. CDR3 in DNA: TGTGCCAGCAGTTCGGGACACGGGGAGCTGTTTTTT.

This clone was counted once. This rearrangement joins TRBV18 to TRBJ2-7; D gene uncertain. The CDR3 length is 15 residues. The germline V gene has CDR1 KGHSH and CDR2 LQKENI. Trimming took 0 bases from V and 3 from J, leaving 12 bases between them. The CDR3 nucleotides are TGTGCCAGCTCACCACCCTCGCTAGGAGACTACGAGCAGTACTTC. It yields the protein CASSPPSLGDYEQYF.

CDR3 protein: CASSLTLTTETGEQYF. The CDR3 DNA follows: TGTGCCAGCAGCTTAACGCTCACGACAGAAACGGGCGAGCAGTACTTC. This chain uses TRBV7-3 with TRBJ2-7, with a tentative D call TRBD1 (5 bases). CDR3 length: 16 amino acids. Germline CDR1 is SGHTA and CDR2 is FQGTGA. The V and J ends lost 0 bases and 6 bases respectively, with 18 bases between them.

This clone came up many times. The gene calls are TRBV6-2 or TRBV6-3 and TRBJ2-7, with 14 bases lining up with TRBD2. The V gene's germline CDR1 is MNHEY and CDR2 SVGEGT. J gave up 7 bases and V 5 bases, and 7 bases lay outside the gene matches. CDR3 size: 15 residues. The CDR3 bases are TGTGCCAGCAGTCCGGGGACTAGCGGGAGTCGGGAGCAGTACTTC. Encoded protein: CASSPGTSGSREQYF.

The V and J genes are TRBV10-3 and TRBJ1-6; D gene unclear. Germline V CDR1 and CDR2: ENHRY, SYGVKD. The CDR3 covers 17 residues. Trimming stripped 4 bases from V and 0 bases from J, with 13 bases between. DNA of the CDR3: TGTGCCATCAGTGGACCTGGCCCGGGCTCCTATAATTCACCCCTCCACTTT. It specifies CAISGPGPGSYNSPLHF.

The chain recombines TRBV7-8 with TRBJ1-6, with D perhaps TRBD1 (5 bases). CDR1 and CDR2 (germline): SGHVS, FQNEAQ. This CDR3 is built from 14 residues. V dropped 1 base and J dropped 7 bases, with 8 bases sitting between them. CDR3 residues: CASSLGQLNSPLHF. CDR3 nucleotide sequence: TGTGCCAGCAGCTTAGGACAGCTGAATTCACCCCTCCACTTT.

This chain links TRBV2 with TRBJ2-6; D is ambiguous. The CDR3 sequence is 15 residues long. Trimming took off 10 bases at V and 0 bases at J, with 13 bases between the two ends. The germline gives CDR1 SNHLY, CDR2 FYNNEI. CDR3 coding DNA: TGTGCCACCTCCGAGGTGAGCTCTGGGGCCAACGTCCTGACTTTC. This gives the protein CATSEVSSGANVLTF.

The chain recombines TRBV18 with TRBJ2-1; TRBD2 matches at 7 bases. Germline V lookup: CDR1 KGHSH, CDR2 LQKENI. V gave up 2 bases and J gave up 0 bases; unmatched junction bases: 1. This CDR3 has 15 amino acids. This CDR3 is CASSPTGGSYNEQFF. CDR3 DNA sequence: TGTGCCAGCTCACCAACGGGAGGCTCCTACAATGAGCAGTTCTTC.

The V and J genes are TRBV5-1 and TRBJ2-7; 13 nucleotides line up with TRBD2. V shed 0 bases, J shed 6 bases, and the junction held 12 bases outside the gene matches. This CDR3 contains 18 residues. Germline lookup yields CDR1 SGHRS and CDR2 YFSETQ. CDR3 region: CASSLATGLAGYVGEQYF. The CDR3, as DNA: TGCGCCAGCAGCTTGGCGACGGGACTAGCGGGGTATGTGGGCGAGCAGTACTTC.

The rearrangement links TRBV2 to TRBJ2-1; D may be TRBD1 (5 bases). The CDR3 loop spans 15 amino acids. In germline, CDR1 is SNHLY, CDR2 FYNNEI. V was shortened by 7 bases and J by 7 bases, with 20 bases between the two germline ends. CDR3 bases: TGTGCCAGCACTACAGACCCTCGTGGGGCTAATGAGCAGTTCTTC. It yields the protein CASTTDPRGANEQFF.

The chain is built from TRBV3-1 (or the pseudogene TRBV3-2) and TRBJ2-3; D uncertain. Germline lookup yields CDR1 LGHDT and CDR2 YNNKEL (reference sequence). The CDR3 spans 16 residues. The V end lost 5 bases, the J end lost 1 base, and 16 bases lay between the germline ends. This chain's CDR3 is CASSTRPYRGTDTQYF. DNA for the CDR3: TGTGCCAGCAGCACCCGCCCCTATCGGGGCACAGATACGCAGTATTTT.

This clone was seen a single time. The V and J genes are TRBV7-7 and TRBJ2-5; D is perhaps TRBD1 (5 bases). Trimming stripped 2 bases from V and 0 bases from J, with 16 bases between. Germline V gene data show CDR1 as SSHAT and CDR2 as FNYEAQ (reference sequence). The CDR3 sequence is 17 residues long. CDR3 sequence reads: CASSLIQVGMYQETQYF. The CDR3 DNA sequence: TGTGCCAGCAGCTTAATACAGGTAGGGATGTACCAAGAGACCCAGTACTTC.